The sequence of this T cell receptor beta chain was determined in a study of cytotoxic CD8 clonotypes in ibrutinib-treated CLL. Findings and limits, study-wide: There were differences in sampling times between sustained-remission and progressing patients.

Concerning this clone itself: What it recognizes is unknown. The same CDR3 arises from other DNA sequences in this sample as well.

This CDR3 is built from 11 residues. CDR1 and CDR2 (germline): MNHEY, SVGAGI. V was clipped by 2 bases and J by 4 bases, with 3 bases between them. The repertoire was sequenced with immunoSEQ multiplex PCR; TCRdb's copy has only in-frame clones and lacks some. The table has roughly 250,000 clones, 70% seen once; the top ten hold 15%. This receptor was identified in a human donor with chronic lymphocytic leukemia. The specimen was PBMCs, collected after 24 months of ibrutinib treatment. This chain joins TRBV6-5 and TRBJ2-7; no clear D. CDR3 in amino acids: CASSYEYEQYF. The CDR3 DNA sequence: TGTGCCAGCAGTTACGAATACGAGCAGTACTTC.